This T cell receptor (beta chain) was captured in a study of blood T cell repertoires in COVID-19. Study in general: Whether acute or convalescent, the COVID-19 samples came from the United States, Italy and Spain. PBMCs, B-cell-depleted T cells, or T cells provided the cDNA or gDNA that made up the material.

Original data processing: For nucleated cells, counts were estimated from reference gene primer amplification. Sequencing was performed with immunoSEQ multiplex PCR; in TCRdb, only in-frame clones are kept and a portion is missing. That table furnishes V, J and clone size, whereas the DNA furnished D and trimming. Of approximately 56,000 clones listed, roughly four fifths are singletons. The CDR3 contains 14 residues. Germline V gene sequence: CDR1 MNHEY, CDR2 SVGAGI. Trimming pared 5 bases from V and 4 bases from J, leaving 15 bases between. The TCR originated in a man between 65 and 85 years old with active COVID-19. The sequencing sample was made of peripheral blood. The V gene is TRBV6-5, the J gene TRBJ2-7; tentatively, D is TRBD1 (6 bases). CDR3 protein: CASSPGTRGYEQYF. CDR3 bases: TGTGCCAGCAGTCCCGGGACCAGGGGTTACGAGCAGTACTTC.